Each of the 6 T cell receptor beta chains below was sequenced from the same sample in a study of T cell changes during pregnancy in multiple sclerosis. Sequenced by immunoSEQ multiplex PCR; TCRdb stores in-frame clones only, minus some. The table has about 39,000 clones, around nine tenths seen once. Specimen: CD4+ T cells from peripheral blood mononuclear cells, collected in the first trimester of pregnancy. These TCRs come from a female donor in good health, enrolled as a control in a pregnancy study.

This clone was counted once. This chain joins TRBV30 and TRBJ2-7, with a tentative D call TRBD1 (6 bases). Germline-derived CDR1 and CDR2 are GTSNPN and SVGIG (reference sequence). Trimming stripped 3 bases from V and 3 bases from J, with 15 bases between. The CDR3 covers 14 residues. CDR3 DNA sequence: TGTGCCTGGAGAGAGGACAGTTCGTTCTACGAGCAGTACTTC. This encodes CAWREDSSFYEQYF. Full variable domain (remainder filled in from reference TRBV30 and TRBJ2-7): SQTIHQWPATLVQPVGSPLSLECTVEGTSNPNLYWYRQAAGRGLQLLFYSVGIGQISSEVPQNLSASRPQDRQFILSSKKLLLSDSGFYLCAWREDSSFYEQYFGPGTRLTVT.

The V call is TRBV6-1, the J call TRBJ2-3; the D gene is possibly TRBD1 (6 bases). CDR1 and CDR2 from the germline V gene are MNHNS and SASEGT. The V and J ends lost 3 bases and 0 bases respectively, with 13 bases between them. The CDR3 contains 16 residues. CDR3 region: CASSEVRGTSTDTQYF. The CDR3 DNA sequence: TGTGCCAGCAGTGAGGTCAGGGGAACTAGCACAGATACGCAGTATTTT.

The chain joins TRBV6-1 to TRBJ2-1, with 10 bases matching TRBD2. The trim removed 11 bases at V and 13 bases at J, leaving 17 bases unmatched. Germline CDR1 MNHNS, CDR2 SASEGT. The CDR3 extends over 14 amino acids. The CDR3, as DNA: TGTGCCGGGGCGACCGGGACTAGCGATAACCTCCAGTTCTTC. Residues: CAGATGTSDNLQFF.

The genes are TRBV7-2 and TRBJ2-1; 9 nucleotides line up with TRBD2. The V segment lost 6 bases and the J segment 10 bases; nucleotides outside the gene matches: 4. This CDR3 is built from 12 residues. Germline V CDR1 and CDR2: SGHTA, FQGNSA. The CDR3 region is CASRGLAGEQFF. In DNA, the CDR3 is TGTGCCAGCAGGGGACTAGCAGGAGAGCAGTTCTTC.

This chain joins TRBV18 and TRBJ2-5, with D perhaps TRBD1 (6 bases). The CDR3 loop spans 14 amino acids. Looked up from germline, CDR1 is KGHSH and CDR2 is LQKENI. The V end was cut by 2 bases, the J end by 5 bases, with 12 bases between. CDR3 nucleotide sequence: TGTGCCAGCTCACCATTGGACAGTGGGGAGACCCAGTACTTC. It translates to CASSPLDSGETQYF. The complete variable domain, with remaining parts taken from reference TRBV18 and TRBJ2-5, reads NAGVMQNPRHLVRRRGQEARLRCSPMKGHSHVYWYRQLPEEGLKFMVYLQKENIIDESGMPKERFSAEFPKEGPSILRIQQVVRGDSAAYFCASSPLDSGETQYFGPGTRLLVL.

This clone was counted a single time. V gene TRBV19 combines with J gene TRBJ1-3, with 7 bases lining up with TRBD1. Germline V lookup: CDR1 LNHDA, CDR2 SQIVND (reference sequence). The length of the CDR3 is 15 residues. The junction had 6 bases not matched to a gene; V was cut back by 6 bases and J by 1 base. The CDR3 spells CASSTVTGSGNTIYF. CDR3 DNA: TGTGCCAGTAGCACCGTGACAGGGTCTGGAAACACCATATATTTT.